One and the same sample provided the 27 T cell receptor beta chains below, sequenced in a study of cytomegalovirus exposure and HLA in healthy donors. It was with 60 Vbeta and 13 Jbeta primers that the PCR ran. The table came from immunoSEQ multiplex PCR; TCRdb's copy has only in-frame clones and leaves some out. The sample shows about 150,000 clones, 79% of them seen only once. Sequencing was carried out using PBMCs. The source is a human donor in good health.

J is TRBJ2-1 and V is TRBV27; a weak D match, TRBD1 (5 bases). Germline V gene sequence: CDR1 MNHEY, CDR2 SMNVEV (reference sequence). The CDR3 runs to 15 residues. V was clipped by 5 bases and J by 6 bases, with 17 bases between them. The CDR3: CASSHGHSGFNEQFF. CDR3 sequence (DNA): TGTGCCAGCAGTCATGGACATTCGGGTTTCAATGAGCAGTTCTTC.

The chain couples TRBV27 to TRBJ1-2; 8 bases align to TRBD1. Germline CDR1 and CDR2: MNHEY and SMNVEV (reference sequence). This CDR3 has 12 residues. The V gene end was trimmed by 10 bases and the J gene end by 4 bases; junction bases not matched to a gene: 5. CDR3 nucleotide sequence: TGTGCCACCGGGACAGGAATCTATGGCTACACCTTC. Translated: CATGTGIYGYTF.

The chain joins TRBV4-3 to TRBJ2-5; D remains unclear. The J call may be incorrect, as the DNA end agrees better with TRBJ2-7. The CDR3 extends over 14 amino acids. Looked up from germline, CDR1 is LGHNA and CDR2 is YSLEER. The CDR3 reads CASSQGLSASEQYF. The CDR3 DNA is TGCGCCAGCAGCCAAGGTCTTTCGGCTAGCGAGCAGTACTTC.

CDR3 in DNA: TGCGCCAGCAGCTCCTTCGCCCCTTGGGAGGGGTCCACCGGGGAGCTGTTTTTT. This sequence encodes CASSSFAPWEGSTGELFF. The chain carries TRBV5-1 and TRBJ2-2; 7 bases match TRBD2. Germline V lookup: CDR1 SGHRS, CDR2 YFSETQ. CDR3 length equals 18 residues. Germline trimming cut 3 bases from V and 4 bases from J; bases unmatched to any gene: 15.

The V and J genes are TRBV25-1 and TRBJ1-5; D remains unclear. V was shortened by 3 bases and J by 10 bases, with 7 bases between the two germline ends. Looked up from germline, CDR1 is MGHDK and CDR2 is SYGVNS. The CDR3 has 11 residues. The CDR3 region has the DNA TGTGCCAGCAGTGACCTAGTTCCCCAGCATTTT. Translating it yields CASSDLVPQHF.

J is TRBJ1-1 and V is TRBV30; no clear D. Germline CDR1 reads GTSNPN; CDR2 reads SVGIG (reference sequence). V lost 4 bases, J lost 1 base, and 10 bases lay in between. This CDR3 comprises 13 residues. DNA of the CDR3: TGTGCCTGGACAAACTCGGGGAACACTGAAGCTTTCTTT. Protein product: CAWTNSGNTEAFF.

The rearrangement uses TRBV11-2 and TRBJ1-1; no reliable D call. The CDR3 sequence is 13 residues long. Germline values: CDR1 SGHAT, CDR2 FQNNGV. Trimming left V 1 base short and J 4 bases short, with 7 bases between. DNA for the CDR3: TGTGCCAGCAGCTTAGGGGCGGGCACTGAAGCTTTCTTT. As protein: CASSLGAGTEAFF.

The chain joins TRBV6-5 to TRBJ1-1, with D perhaps TRBD1 (6 bases). CDR3 length: 15 amino acids. Trimming left V 6 bases short and J 0 bases short, with 14 bases between. Per germline, CDR1 MNHEY and CDR2 SVGAGI. The CDR3 is CASRPEQGLNTEAFF. CDR3 nucleotides: TGTGCCAGCAGACCCGAACAGGGATTGAACACTGAAGCTTTCTTT.

The chain recombines TRBV7-2 with TRBJ2-7; 8 bases align to TRBD1. Germline V lookup: CDR1 SGHTA, CDR2 FQGNSA. The junction had 10 bases not matched to a gene; V was cut back by 4 bases and J by 2 bases. The CDR3 is 16 residues long. CDR3 bases: TGTGCCAGCAGCTCTGACAGGGGACGGGTGACCTACGAGCAGTACTTC. It codes for CASSSDRGRVTYEQYF.

This chain links TRBV19 with TRBJ2-7; weak D call: TRBD2 (6 bases). The CDR3 has 15 residues. The germline V and J ends were trimmed by 5 bases and 2 bases, with 16 bases remaining between them. CDR1 is LNHDA and CDR2 is SQIVND in the germline V gene (reference sequence). This chain's CDR3 is CASSELRGPPYEQYF. The CDR3 region has the DNA TGTGCCAGTAGTGAGTTGCGGGGCCCTCCCTACGAGCAGTACTTC. The full variable domain, in which reference TRBV19 and TRBJ2-7 provide the parts outside the CDR3, is DGGITQSPKYLFRKEGQNVTLSCEQNLNHDAMYWYRQDPGQGLRLIYYSQIVNDFQKGDIAEGYSVSREKKESFPLTVTSAQKNPTAFYLCASSELRGPPYEQYFGPGTRLTVT.

The chain links TRBV6-5 to TRBJ2-2; no reliable D call. V was shortened by 2 bases and J by 3 bases, with 4 bases between the two germline ends. The CDR3 has 13 residues. Germline V lookup: CDR1 MNHEY, CDR2 SVGAGI. DNA of the CDR3: TGTGCCAGCAGTTACATCTACACCGGGGAGCTGTTTTTT. As protein: CASSYIYTGELFF.

The chain joins TRBV6-1 to TRBJ1-5, with D perhaps matching TRBD1 (6 bases). Trimming shortened V by 2 bases and J by 6 bases, and 14 bases separated the two germline ends. This CDR3 comprises 15 residues. Germline V CDR1 and CDR2: MNHNS, SASEGT. The CDR3 region has the DNA TGTGCCAGCAGTGAAAGGGCCGGGGGGCCTCAGCCCCAGCATTTT. Its protein is CASSERAGGPQPQHF.

This rearrangement joins TRBV5-1 to TRBJ2-1; 7 bases agree with TRBD1. In germline, CDR1 is SGHRS, CDR2 YFSETQ. This CDR3 contains 16 residues. V lost 1 base and J lost 7; bases outside the gene matches: 11. This chain's CDR3 is CASSLYGRQGMNEQFF. The DNA for the CDR3 is TGCGCCAGCAGCTTGTATGGGAGACAGGGTATGAATGAGCAGTTCTTC.

The J gene is TRBJ2-1, the V gene TRBV10-1, with 10 bases identical to TRBD2. The germline gives CDR1 WNHNN, CDR2 SYGVQD (reference sequence). The ends lost 3 bases at V and 7 bases at J; junction bases unmatched: 9. The CDR3 is 16 residues long. The CDR3 is CASSDRPSGGGNEQFF. DNA of the CDR3: TGCGCCAGCAGTGACCGCCCTAGCGGGGGAGGGAATGAGCAGTTCTTC.

J is TRBJ1-1 and V is TRBV5-1, with D possibly matching TRBD1 (6 bases). In germline, CDR1 is SGHRS, CDR2 YFSETQ. V was clipped by 7 bases and J by 0 bases, with 13 bases between them. The length of the CDR3 is 14 residues. Written as DNA, the CDR3 is TGCGCCAGCTCGGGGGGGGCCATGAACACTGAAGCTTTCTTT. Translation gives CASSGGAMNTEAFF.

CDR3 sequence: CASSIDWGLRTGELFF. In DNA form, the CDR3 reads TGTGCCAGTAGTATAGATTGGGGACTGCGGACCGGGGAGCTGTTTTTT. The chain has TRBV19 and TRBJ2-2, with D perhaps matching TRBD2 (6 bases). Germline loops: CDR1 LNHDA, CDR2 SQIVND (reference sequence). V lost 0 bases, J lost 5 bases, and 13 bases lay in between. CDR3 length: 16 residues.

This chain joins TRBV11-2 and TRBJ1-2; TRBD1 matches 7 bases. Trimming removed 5 bases from V and 3 bases from J; junction bases left unmatched: 9. The germline V gene has CDR1 SGHAT and CDR2 FQNNGV. CDR3 length: 15 residues. The CDR3 loop reads CASSKRTGGDYGYTF. Written as DNA, the CDR3 is TGTGCCAGCAGCAAGAGGACAGGCGGGGACTATGGCTACACCTTC.

This sequence joins TRBV10-2 and TRBJ1-2; 9 nucleotides match TRBD1. CDR1 and CDR2 (germline): WSHSY, SAAADI. J gave up 6 bases and V 6 bases, and 5 bases lay outside the gene matches. This CDR3 region has 13 residues. In DNA, the CDR3 is TGCGCCAGCAGGGACAGGGGCGGGAATGGCTACACCTTC. It codes for CASRDRGGNGYTF.

The V call is TRBV5-4, the J call TRBJ1-2, with a weak D call TRBD1 (6 bases). The CDR3 has 15 amino acids. V was trimmed by 4 bases and J by 4 bases, leaving 17 bases between them. Germline assignment: CDR1 SGHNT and CDR2 YYREEE (reference sequence). CDR3 loop: CASSAAGGSVYGYTF. The CDR3 DNA follows: TGTGCCAGCAGCGCCGCGGGGGGCTCGGTCTATGGCTACACCTTC.

In this sample, this clone turned up a few times. The chain recombines TRBV13 with TRBJ1-1; D uncertain. The CDR3 length is 13 residues. Trimming shortened V by 0 bases and J by 1 base, and 3 bases separated the two germline ends. The V gene's germline CDR1 is PRHDT and CDR2 FYEKMQ (reference sequence). The CDR3 reads CASSLGQNTEAFF. The CDR3 bases are TGTGCCAGCAGCTTAGGACAGAACACTGAAGCTTTCTTT.

The genes are TRBV14 and TRBJ2-1, with 13 bases aligning to TRBD2. Germline CDR1 SGHDN, CDR2 FVKESK. The CDR3 loop spans 16 amino acids. J lost 5 bases, V lost 4 bases, and 5 bases had no gene match. The CDR3 spells CASSLGLAGPNNEQFF. Written as DNA, the CDR3 is TGTGCCAGCAGCCTGGGACTAGCGGGACCTAACAATGAGCAGTTCTTC.

The chain links TRBV6-5 to TRBJ1-1; perhaps TRBD1 as D (5 bases). Germline V CDR1 and CDR2: MNHEY, SVGAGI. V was shortened by 6 bases and J by 0 bases, with 14 bases between the two germline ends. This CDR3 is built from 15 residues. CDR3 residues: CASSPQATMNTEAFF. The CDR3, as DNA: TGTGCCAGCAGCCCACAGGCGACAATGAACACTGAAGCTTTCTTT.

The rearrangement joins TRBV7-9 to TRBJ2-1; 9 nucleotides align to TRBD1. Germline values: CDR1 SEHNR, CDR2 FQNEAQ (reference sequence). The ends lost 3 bases at V and 6 bases at J; junction bases unmatched: 6. This CDR3 is built from 15 residues. The DNA for the CDR3 is TGTGCCAGCAGCTTGGGACAGGGTAGCCCCAATGAGCAGTTCTTC. It translates to CASSLGQGSPNEQFF.

V gene TRBV10-1 combines with J gene TRBJ2-2, with 7 positions matching TRBD2. The CDR3 is 14 residues long. The ends lost 6 bases at V and 7 bases at J; junction bases unmatched: 8. CDR1 and CDR2 (germline): WNHNN, SYGVQD (reference sequence). The chain's CDR3 is CASSVGLVDGELFF. CDR3 in DNA: TGCGCCAGCAGCGTCGGACTAGTCGACGGGGAGCTGTTTTTT.

In its sample, this clone was seen once. V usage is TRBV5-3 and J usage is TRBJ1-1, with 8 nucleotides matching TRBD1. TRBV5-3 qualifies as an ORF whose function is uncertain. J was trimmed by 8 bases and V by 4 bases; bases with no gene match: 13. The CDR3 has 15 amino acids. The CDR3, as DNA: TGTGCCAGAAGCCTTTGGACAGGGTGGATCGTAGAAGCTTTCTTT. This translates into CARSLWTGWIVEAFF.

This chain uses TRBV5-6 with TRBJ2-7, with TRBD2 matching over 8 bases. CDR3 length equals 15 residues. With V trimmed by 3 bases and J by 6 bases, 11 bases remained unmatched. Germline-derived CDR1 and CDR2 are SGHDT and YYEEEE. The CDR3 DNA reads TGTGCCAGCAGCTATCCGGGACTAGTTGCAGGCGAGCAGTACTTC. It yields the protein CASSYPGLVAGEQYF. The variable domain in full, with the rest retrieved from reference TRBV5-6 and TRBJ2-7, is DAGVTQSPTHLIKTRGQQVTLRCSPKSGHDTVSWYQQALGQGPQFIFQYYEEEERQRGNFPDRFSGHQFPNYSSELNVNALLLGDSALYLCASSYPGLVAGEQYFGPGTRLTVT.

This chain links TRBV7-9 with TRBJ1-1; no reliable D call. Germline CDR1 and CDR2: SEHNR and FQNEAQ (reference sequence). The CDR3 is made up of 14 amino acids. V was cut by 4 bases and J by 4 bases, with 13 bases left in between. The CDR3 bases are TGTGCCAGCAGCTCAAAAATGAGAATCACTGAAGCTTTCTTT. Its protein product is CASSSKMRITEAFF.